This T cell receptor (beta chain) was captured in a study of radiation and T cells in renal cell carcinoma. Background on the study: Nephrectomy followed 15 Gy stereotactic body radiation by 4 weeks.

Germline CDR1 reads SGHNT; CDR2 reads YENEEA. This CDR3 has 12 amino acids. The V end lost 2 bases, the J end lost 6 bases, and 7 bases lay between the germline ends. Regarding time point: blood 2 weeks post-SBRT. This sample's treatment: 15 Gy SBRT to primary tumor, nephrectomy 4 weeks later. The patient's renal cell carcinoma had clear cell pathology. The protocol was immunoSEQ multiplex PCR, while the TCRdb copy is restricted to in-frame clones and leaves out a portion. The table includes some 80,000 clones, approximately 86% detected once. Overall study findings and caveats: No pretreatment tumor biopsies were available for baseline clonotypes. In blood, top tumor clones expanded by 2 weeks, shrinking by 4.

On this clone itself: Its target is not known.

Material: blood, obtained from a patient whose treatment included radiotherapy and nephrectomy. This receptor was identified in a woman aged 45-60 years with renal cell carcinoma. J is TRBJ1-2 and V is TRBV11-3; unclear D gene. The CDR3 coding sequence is TGTGCCAGCAGCTTATCCGGGGATGGCTACACCTTC. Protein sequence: CASSLSGDGYTF. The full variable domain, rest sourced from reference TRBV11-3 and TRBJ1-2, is EAGVVQSPRYKIIEKKQPVAFWCNPISGHNTLYWYLQNLGQGPELLIRYENEEAVDDSQLPKDRFSAERLKGVDSTLKIQPAELGDSAVYLCASSLSGDGYTFGSGTRLTVV.